One and the same sample provided the 27 T cell receptor beta chains below, sequenced in a study of neurological immune-mediated disorders. TCRdb re-analysed the 5' RACE reads in MiXCR, keeping a single row per CDR3 protein. The sample includes some 76,000 distinct CDR3 sequences, 2.5% to 4% of them seen just once. Source material: PBMCs. The receptors shown here come from a woman between 45 and 65 years old with multiple sclerosis.

This clonotype was picked up many times. The chain has TRBV7-2 and TRBJ2-1; possibly TRBD2 for D (7 bases). Trimming took 8 bases from V and 0 from J, leaving 17 bases between them. The germline V gene has CDR1 SGHTA and CDR2 FQGNSA. There are 16 residues in the CDR3. CDR3 amino acids: CASLRGLAVSYNEQFF. CDR3 nucleotide sequence: TGTGCCAGCCTACGGGGGCTAGCGGTCTCCTACAATGAGCAGTTCTTC.

This clonotype was counted ten times or more. This sequence joins TRBV10-3 and TRBJ1-1; D possibly corresponds to TRBD1 (5 bases). The CDR3 runs to 13 residues. V lost 8 bases, J lost 6 bases, and 16 bases lay in between. Germline lookup yields CDR1 ENHRY and CDR2 SYGVKD. This CDR3 reads CAIGGSGKAEAFF. In nucleotides, the CDR3 is TGTGCCATCGGGGGGTCGGGGAAGGCTGAAGCTTTCTTT.

This clonotype was counted many times. V usage is TRBV10-3 and J usage is TRBJ2-3; 8 bases line up with TRBD2. V shed 4 bases, J shed 2 bases, and the junction held 14 bases outside the gene matches. Germline V gene sequence: CDR1 ENHRY, CDR2 SYGVKD. This CDR3 contains 18 residues. The CDR3 bases are TGTGCCATCAGTGTGGAGGGATATACTAGCGGAACCACAGATACGCAGTATTTT. Its protein product is CAISVEGYTSGTTDTQYF.

This clonotype was seen at least ten times. The genes are TRBV20-1 and TRBJ1-6; 7 bases are a match to TRBD1. Germline CDR1 is DFQATT and CDR2 is SNEGSKA (reference sequence). The CDR3 contains 13 residues. The V gene end was trimmed by 6 bases and the J gene end by 8 bases; junction bases not matched to a gene: 7. The chain's CDR3 is CSAQDRDYSPLHF. The CDR3 nucleotides are TGCAGTGCCCAAGACAGGGATTATTCACCCCTCCACTTT.

This clonotype was seen ten or more times. The CDR3 here is CASSIGWDDYEQYF. The CDR3 bases are TGTGCCAGTAGTATCGGGTGGGACGATTACGAGCAGTACTTC. The chain employs TRBV19 and TRBJ2-7; D might be TRBD1 or TRBD2, each matching 5 bases. Trimming left V 3 bases short and J 4 bases short, with 13 bases between. Germline-derived CDR1 and CDR2 are LNHDA and SQIVND (reference sequence). The CDR3 consists of 14 residues.

This clonotype has at least ten counts. This rearrangement joins TRBV5-6 to TRBJ2-2, with D perhaps matching TRBD1 (6 bases). CDR3 length: 15 residues. V lost 0 bases, J lost 4 bases, and 10 bases lay in between. Germline V gene lookup returns CDR1 SGHDT and CDR2 YYEEEE. CDR3 amino acids: CASSLAGVITGELFF. The CDR3 coding sequence is TGTGCCAGCAGCTTGGCAGGGGTAATCACCGGGGAGCTGTTTTTT.

This clonotype has ten or more counts. The chain employs TRBV7-9 and TRBJ2-2; TRBD1 might be the D (5 bases). From germline, CDR1 is SEHNR and CDR2 FQNEAQ (reference sequence). With 1 base removed from V and 9 bases from J, the gap between germline ends came to 12 bases. The CDR3 has 14 residues. The CDR3 reads CASSLGQPVRELFF. In nucleotides, the CDR3 is TGTGCCAGCAGCTTAGGACAGCCGGTTAGGGAGCTGTTTTTT.

This clonotype was counted at least ten times. The chain couples TRBV7-2 to TRBJ2-1, with TRBD1 matching over 7 bases. V shed 5 bases and J 10 bases; nucleotides not matched to a gene: 11. The CDR3 extends over 14 amino acids. CDR1 SGHTA and CDR2 FQGNSA come from the germline V gene. The CDR3 here is CASSPDRAWGEQFF. DNA for the CDR3: TGTGCCAGCAGCCCAGACAGGGCCTGGGGGGAGCAGTTCTTC.

There are many counts of this clonotype. V usage is TRBV10-3 and J usage is TRBJ1-5, with unresolved D. The germline CDR1 and CDR2 sequences are ENHRY and SYGVKD. The CDR3 is 16 amino acids. Trimming removed 3 bases at V and 3 bases at J, with 15 bases between. As DNA, the CDR3 is TGTGCCATCAGTGATGGAGGGCAGGCCTTCAATCAGCCCCAGCATTTT. Protein product: CAISDGGQAFNQPQHF.

This clonotype was recorded at least ten times. J is TRBJ2-1 and V is TRBV27; D unresolved. Germline-derived CDR1 and CDR2 are MNHEY and SMNVEV (reference sequence). Trimming took off 5 bases at V and 6 bases at J, with 14 bases between the two ends. There are 14 residues in the CDR3. The CDR3 bases are TGTGCCAGCAGTCCCATGATAACGTTCAATGAGCAGTTCTTC. It is translated as CASSPMITFNEQFF.

At least ten counts were recorded for this clonotype. The gene calls are TRBV29-1 and TRBJ1-4; D uncertain. V lost 4 bases and J lost 0, with 12 bases in between. This CDR3 contains 15 residues. Germline CDR1 is SQVTM and CDR2 is ANQGSEA. The CDR3 sequence: CSVGIWQATNEKLFF. Here the CDR3 DNA reads TGCAGCGTTGGGATCTGGCAGGCAACTAATGAAAAACTGTTTTTT.

At least ten counts were recorded for this clonotype. The V gene is TRBV5-1, the J gene TRBJ1-1; the D is unclear. The CDR3 covers 13 residues. Germline V gene lookup returns CDR1 SGHRS and CDR2 YFSETQ. Trimming removed 4 bases at V and 0 bases at J, with 7 bases between. CDR3 sequence (DNA): TGCGCCAGCAGCCATGAGATGAACACTGAAGCTTTCTTT. Encoded protein: CASSHEMNTEAFF.

This clonotype was counted many times. The chain is built from TRBV7-2 and TRBJ2-5, with 9 positions matching TRBD1. The CDR3 loop spans 16 amino acids. Germline V lookup: CDR1 SGHTA, CDR2 FQGNSA. J was trimmed by 3 bases and V by 0 bases; bases with no gene match: 5. Here the CDR3 reads CASSLAGQGREETQYF. CDR3 nucleotide sequence: TGTGCCAGCAGCTTAGCGGGACAGGGTCGCGAAGAGACCCAGTACTTC.

This clonotype was found many times. The chain is built from TRBV5-1 and TRBJ2-3, with D tentatively TRBD1 (6 bases). CDR1 and CDR2 (germline): SGHRS, YFSETQ. V lost 3 bases, J lost 0 bases, and 11 bases lay in between. The CDR3 totals 15 residues. The CDR3 region has the DNA TGCGCCAGCAGCTCAGGGGCAGGTAGCACAGATACGCAGTATTTT. Amino acids: CASSSGAGSTDTQYF.

In this sample, this clonotype turned up many times. The V gene is TRBV7-2, the J gene TRBJ2-1; D remains unclear. Germline CDR1 reads SGHTA; CDR2 reads FQGNSA. The CDR3 contains 14 residues. V was pared by 5 bases and J by 1 base, with 9 bases between. The CDR3 coding sequence is TGTGCCAGCAGCCCCATGGGTTCCTACAATGAGCAGTTCTTC. Amino acid sequence: CASSPMGSYNEQFF.

This clonotype was seen repeatedly, ten times or more. This chain connects TRBV7-2 to TRBJ2-4, with D uncertain. Looked up from germline, CDR1 is SGHTA and CDR2 is FQGNSA. The length of the CDR3 is 14 residues. V shed 1 base and J shed 4 bases, with 8 bases lying between them. Written as DNA, the CDR3 is TGTGCCAGCAGCTTAGGCGGCGGTAAAAACATTCAGTACTTC. Translation: CASSLGGGKNIQYF.

This clonotype has ten or more counts. The V call is TRBV10-3, the J call TRBJ2-7; 7 bases match TRBD1. The germline V gene has CDR1 ENHRY and CDR2 SYGVKD. V shed 5 bases and J 0 bases; nucleotides not matched to a gene: 4. CDR3 size: 14 residues. The CDR3 loop reads CAISPGTVSYEQYF. In nucleotides, the CDR3 is TGTGCCATCAGTCCCGGGACAGTCTCCTACGAGCAGTACTTC.

This clonotype appeared many times. This rearrangement joins TRBV20-1 to TRBJ1-2; D call uncertain. The CDR3 has 11 amino acids. Germline loops: CDR1 DFQATT, CDR2 SNEGSKA (reference sequence). The V and J ends lost 0 bases and 8 bases respectively, with 7 bases between them. This chain's CDR3 is CSAREVTGYTF. Here the CDR3 DNA reads TGCAGTGCTAGAGAGGTCACCGGCTACACCTTC.

This clonotype was counted at least ten times. This sequence joins TRBV20-1 and TRBJ1-4; 7 positions agree with TRBD1. The V gene's germline CDR1 is DFQATT and CDR2 SNEGSKA (reference sequence). The ends lost 2 bases at V and 8 bases at J; junction bases unmatched: 8. The CDR3 loop spans 14 amino acids. CDR3 coding DNA: TGCAGTGCTAGAAGTCAGGGGGTCAGGGAAAAACTGTTTTTT. As protein: CSARSQGVREKLFF.

This clonotype was counted ten times or more. The chain links TRBV7-8 to TRBJ2-1; D call uncertain. CDR1 and CDR2 from the germline V gene are SGHVS and FQNEAQ. V was pared by 3 bases and J by 7 bases, with 7 bases between. The CDR3 covers 12 residues. CDR3 sequence (DNA): TGTGCCAGCAGCTTCGGAGTTAATGAGCAGTTCTTC. Residues: CASSFGVNEQFF.

This clonotype was detected ten times or more. V usage is TRBV7-7 and J usage is TRBJ2-1; D possibly corresponds to TRBD2 (6 bases). Trimming stripped 5 bases from V and 4 bases from J, with 12 bases between. The germline CDR1 and CDR2 sequences are SSHAT and FNYEAQ (reference sequence). The CDR3 loop spans 14 amino acids. The CDR3 bases are TGTGCCAGCAGCCCTCGGGAGCAATACAATGAGCAGTTCTTC. It translates to CASSPREQYNEQFF. Filled out from reference TRBV7-7 and TRBJ2-1, the complete variable domain reads GAGVSQSPRYKVTKRGQDVTLRCDPISSHATLYWYQQALGQGPEFLTYFNYEAQPDKSGLPSDRFSAERPEGSISTLTIQRTEQRDSAMYRCASSPREQYNEQFFGPGTRLTVL.

This clonotype was seen repeatedly, ten times or more. V and J are TRBV6-6 and TRBJ1-2; possible D gene TRBD1, 5 bases. The germline V and J ends were trimmed by 2 bases and 4 bases, with 8 bases remaining between them. Germline V CDR1 and CDR2: MNHNY, SVGAGI (reference sequence). This CDR3 region has 13 residues. CDR3: CASSYMGGYGYTF. Here the CDR3 DNA reads TGTGCCAGCAGTTACATGGGGGGCTATGGCTACACCTTC.

This clonotype has at least ten counts. This chain connects TRBV15 to TRBJ1-1, with 8 bases aligning to TRBD1. Trimming removed 6 bases from V and 0 bases from J; junction bases left unmatched: 0. This CDR3 contains 13 residues. Germline CDR1 and CDR2: LNHNV and YYDKDF (reference sequence). As DNA, the CDR3 is TGTGCCACCAGGGACAGGGTGAACACTGAAGCTTTCTTT. This translates into CATRDRVNTEAFF.

This clonotype was recorded at least ten times. The J gene is TRBJ2-1, the V gene TRBV12-3 or TRBV12-4; 10 bases fit TRBD2. The V gene end was trimmed by 8 bases and the J gene end by 2 bases; junction bases not matched to a gene: 9. CDR3 size: 16 residues. CDR3 region: CASSLLAGVAYNEQFF. The DNA for the CDR3 is TGTGCCAGCTCCCTCCTAGCGGGAGTTGCCTACAATGAGCAGTTCTTC.

This clonotype was counted ten times or more. J is TRBJ1-4 and V is TRBV5-1; maybe TRBD1 (6 bases). Germline values: CDR1 SGHRS, CDR2 YFSETQ. The length of the CDR3 is 13 residues. V lost 0 bases, J lost 17 bases, and 17 bases lay in between. In nucleotides, the CDR3 is TGCGCCAGCAGCTTGGGGGGGGCCTCAAGGTATTTTTTT. Translated: CASSLGGASRYFF.

This clonotype was counted at least ten times. V is TRBV5-5 and J is TRBJ1-1; TRBD1 matches 10 bases. The CDR3 consists of 16 residues. Trimming at V came to 3 bases and at J to 4 bases, leaving 9 bases not matched to a gene. Germline CDR1 SGHKS, CDR2 YYEKEE (reference sequence). The CDR3: CASSSTPGQGTTEAFF. The CDR3 DNA is TGTGCCAGCAGCTCGACACCGGGACAGGGGACCACTGAAGCTTTCTTT.

This clonotype was picked up many times. CDR3 bases: TGCGCCAGCAGCTTGGAAGGACTACCCTACGAGCAGTACGTC. Translation gives CASSLEGLPYEQYV. The chain links TRBV5-1 to TRBJ2-7; D possibly corresponds to TRBD2 (6 bases). The CDR3 runs 14 residues. In germline, CDR1 is SGHRS, CDR2 YFSETQ. Trimming shortened V by 0 bases and J by 2 bases, and 9 bases separated the two germline ends.